The 13 T cell receptor beta chains presented below share a single source sample, sequenced in a study of graft-versus-host responses after intestinal transplantation. Sequenced by immunoSEQ multiplex PCR; TCRdb stores in-frame clones only, minus some. Of around 39,000 clones in the sample, approximately 95% are singletons; the top ten hold 3.6%. This sample comprised PBMCs, obtained approximately 700 days after intestinal transplantation. These receptors were collected from a human patient who received an intestinal transplant, so some T cells may come from the graft donor.

Note on this clone: One junction end does not reproduce the germline sequence, and a read error may be involved. This sequence joins TRBV19 and TRBJ1-2; a possible D gene is TRBD1 (6 bases). The germline V gene has CDR1 LNHDA and CDR2 SQIVND (reference sequence). The CDR3 sequence is 15 residues long. Here the CDR3 DNA reads TGTGCCAGTAGGATAGGAGGGGGGGCTAACTATGGCTACACCTTC. Protein sequence: CASRIGGGANYGYTF.

J is TRBJ2-1 and V is TRBV27; 10 bases map to TRBD2. CDR1 and CDR2 (germline): MNHEY, SMNVEV (reference sequence). The CDR3 contains 16 residues. With V trimmed by 2 bases and J by 6 bases, 7 bases remained unmatched. The CDR3 spells CASSLVTGLASNEQFF. CDR3 nucleotide sequence: TGTGCCAGCAGTTTAGTAACGGGACTAGCGTCCAATGAGCAGTTCTTC.

This chain links TRBV6-1 with TRBJ2-7; possible D gene TRBD2, 5 bases. V was shortened by 6 bases and J by 5 bases, with 17 bases between the two germline ends. The CDR3 covers 14 residues. The germline V gene encodes CDR1 MNHNS and CDR2 SASEGT. CDR3 sequence: CASSNRWGADEQYF. Written as DNA, the CDR3 is TGTGCCAGCAGCAACCGGTGGGGAGCGGACGAGCAGTACTTC.

The V call is TRBV11-2, the J call TRBJ2-7, with 9 bases matching TRBD2. Trimming at V came to 1 base and at J to 6 bases, leaving 7 bases not matched to a gene. The CDR3 sequence is 15 residues long. Germline CDR1 is SGHAT and CDR2 is FQNNGV. The chain's CDR3 is CASSLGISGRSEQYF. The CDR3 DNA reads as TGTGCCAGCAGCTTAGGTATTAGCGGGAGAAGCGAGCAGTACTTC. Full variable domain (missing parts from reference TRBV11-2 and TRBJ2-7): EAGVAQSPRYKIIEKRQSVAFWCNPISGHATLYWYQQILGQGPKLLIQFQNNGVVDDSQLPKDRFSAERLKGVDSTLKIQPAKLEDSAVYLCASSLGISGRSEQYFGPGTRLTVT.

The chain carries TRBV4-3 and TRBJ2-7; TRBD1 is a possible D gene (5 bases). The germline gives CDR1 LGHNA, CDR2 YSLEER. This CDR3 contains 16 residues. The V end lost 2 bases, the J end lost 1 base, and 15 bases lay between the germline ends. CDR3 in DNA: TGCGCCAGCAGCCAACCCTCGGGCAGGGAATCCTACGAGCAGTACTTC. Translation: CASSQPSGRESYEQYF.

The CDR3 DNA reads TGTGCCAGCAGCTTATCGGGGGGCTACGAGCAGTACTTC. Amino acids: CASSLSGGYEQYF. This chain uses TRBV7-9 with TRBJ2-7; 7 nucleotides align to TRBD2. Unmatched junction bases numbered 1, after V lost 2 bases and J lost 3 bases. The germline V gene has CDR1 SEHNR and CDR2 FQNEAQ (reference sequence). The CDR3 runs to 13 residues.

V is TRBV29-1 and J is TRBJ2-1; D remains unclear. The CDR3 is 12 amino acids. Germline assignment: CDR1 SQVTM and CDR2 ANQGSEA. V dropped 4 bases and J dropped 6 bases, with 10 bases sitting between them. The CDR3 sequence is CSVAPYSNEQFF. The CDR3 nucleotides are TGCAGCGTTGCACCCTATTCCAATGAGCAGTTCTTC.

J is TRBJ1-4 and V is TRBV4-1; possible D gene TRBD1, 6 bases. The CDR3 totals 15 residues. Germline CDR1 reads MGHRA; CDR2 reads YSYEKL. V lost 4 bases to trimming and J lost 8 bases, with 17 bases between them. The CDR3 coding sequence is TGCGCCAGCAGCCCCATCGGGGGCGCGAGCGAAAAACTGTTTTTT. As protein: CASSPIGGASEKLFF.

The chain is built from TRBV11-2 and TRBJ2-1; maybe TRBD2 (5 bases). Looked up from germline, CDR1 is SGHAT and CDR2 is FQNNGV. Trimming removed 6 bases from V and 9 bases from J, with 15 bases in between. This CDR3 spans 13 amino acids. The CDR3 sequence is CASRTTSFGEQFF. CDR3 nucleotide sequence: TGTGCCAGCAGAACCACTAGTTTCGGTGAGCAGTTCTTC.

The V gene is TRBV11-1, the J gene TRBJ1-4; D call uncertain. Trimming stripped 5 bases from V and 3 bases from J, with 7 bases between. Germline CDR1 reads SGHAT; CDR2 reads FQDESV (reference sequence). This CDR3 region has 13 residues. The CDR3 is CASSERPNEKLFF. The DNA of the CDR3 is TGTGCCAGCAGCGAGCGGCCTAATGAAAAACTGTTTTTT.

The rearrangement uses TRBV10-2 and TRBJ1-4; D may be TRBD1 (5 bases). From germline, CDR1 is WSHSY and CDR2 SAAADI. The CDR3 has 16 residues. Deletions cut 3 bases from V and 4 bases from J, with 15 bases between. The CDR3 DNA follows: TGCGCCAGCAGTGATTTACAGACAGCTTTTAATGAAAAACTGTTTTTT. This gives the protein CASSDLQTAFNEKLFF.

The chain carries TRBV5-5 and TRBJ2-1, with TRBD2 matching 14 bases. V shed 4 bases, J shed 8 bases, and the junction held 5 bases outside the gene matches. CDR3 length: 15 residues. CDR1 SGHKS and CDR2 YYEKEE come from the germline V gene (reference sequence). CDR3 loop: CASSLKTSGRDEQFF. The CDR3 region has the DNA TGTGCCAGCAGCCTAAAGACTAGCGGGAGGGATGAGCAGTTCTTC.

This sequence joins TRBV6-6 and TRBJ1-2, with D perhaps TRBD1 (5 bases). Germline V gene lookup returns CDR1 MNHNY and CDR2 SVGAGI (reference sequence). The CDR3 covers 13 residues. V was cut by 3 bases and J by 8 bases, with 13 bases left in between. In DNA, the CDR3 is TGTGCCAGCAGTTATTCTCATGGGGGGGGCTACACCTTC. As protein: CASSYSHGGGYTF.